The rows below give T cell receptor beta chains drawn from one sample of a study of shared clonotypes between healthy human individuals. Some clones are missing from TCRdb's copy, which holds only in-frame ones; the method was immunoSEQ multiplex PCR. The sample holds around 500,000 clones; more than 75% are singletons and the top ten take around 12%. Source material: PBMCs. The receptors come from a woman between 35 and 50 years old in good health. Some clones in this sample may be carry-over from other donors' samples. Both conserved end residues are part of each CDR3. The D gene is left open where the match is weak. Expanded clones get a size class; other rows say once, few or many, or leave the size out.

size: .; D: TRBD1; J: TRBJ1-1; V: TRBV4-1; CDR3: CASSQDRGRTEAFF; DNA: TGCGCCAGCAGCCAAGACAGGGGGCGCACTGAAGCTTTCTTT
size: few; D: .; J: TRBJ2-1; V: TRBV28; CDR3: CASSARDLSYNEQFF; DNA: TGTGCCAGCAGTGCCCGGGACCTCTCCTACAATGAGCAGTTCTTC
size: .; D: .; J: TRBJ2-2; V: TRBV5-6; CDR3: CASNLRGAGELFF; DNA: TGTGCCAGCAACTTGAGGGGAGCCGGGGAGCTGTTTTTT
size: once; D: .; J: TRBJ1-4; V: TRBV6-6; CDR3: CAGSPNEKLFF; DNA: TGTGCCGGCAGTCCGAATGAAAAACTGTTTTTT
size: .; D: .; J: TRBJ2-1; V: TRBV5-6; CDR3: CASSLGVTAGQFF; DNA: TGTGCCAGCAGCTTGGGGGTGACGGCGGGGCAGTTCTTC
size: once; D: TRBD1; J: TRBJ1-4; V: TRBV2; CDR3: CASILGGLATNEKLFF; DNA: TGTGCCAGCATCTTAGGGGGCCTTGCAACTAATGAAAAACTGTTTTTT
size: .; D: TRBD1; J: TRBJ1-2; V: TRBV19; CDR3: CASSIDTGTVYGYTF; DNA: TGTGCCAGTAGTATAGATACCGGGACAGTCTATGGCTACACCTTC
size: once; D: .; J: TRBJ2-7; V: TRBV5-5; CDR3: CASSMTGEPRYEQYF; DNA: TGTGCCAGCAGCATGACAGGAGAACCGAGATACGAGCAGTACTTC
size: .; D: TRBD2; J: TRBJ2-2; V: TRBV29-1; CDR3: CSVRTSGNTGELFF; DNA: TGCAGCGTGCGGACTAGCGGAAACACCGGGGAGCTGTTTTTT
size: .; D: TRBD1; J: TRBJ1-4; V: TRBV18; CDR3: CASSPPGQGSRKLFF; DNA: TGTGCCAGCTCACCGCCGGGACAGGGGTCGCGAAAACTGTTTTTT
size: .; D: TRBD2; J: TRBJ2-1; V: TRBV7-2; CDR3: CASSLGPRVAGASEQFF; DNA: TGTGCCAGCAGCTTAGGCCCCAGGGTAGCGGGAGCCTCCGAGCAGTTCTTC
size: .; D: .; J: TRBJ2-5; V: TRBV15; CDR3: CATSRDLTPEQYF; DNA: TGTGCCACCAGCAGAGATCTAACCCCGGAGCAGTACTTC
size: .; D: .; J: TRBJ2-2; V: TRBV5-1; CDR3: CASSPWVRGYGTGELFF; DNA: TGCGCCAGCAGCCCGTGGGTTCGGGGGTACGGGACCGGGGAGCTGTTTTTT
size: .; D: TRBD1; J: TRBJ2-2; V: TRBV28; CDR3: CASSLYGGGQGPNTGELFF; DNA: TGTGCCAGCAGTTTATACGGAGGTGGACAGGGACCGAACACCGGGGAGCTGTTTTTT
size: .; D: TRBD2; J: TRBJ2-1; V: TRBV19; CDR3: CASSIGTSGWGNNEQFF; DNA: TGTGCCAGTAGTATTGGGACTAGCGGGTGGGGTAACAATGAGCAGTTCTTC
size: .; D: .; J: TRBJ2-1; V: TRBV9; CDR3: CASSVEGTTYNEQFF; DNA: TGTGCCAGCAGCGTAGAGGGGACAACATACAATGAGCAGTTCTTC
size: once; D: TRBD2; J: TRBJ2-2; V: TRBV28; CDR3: CASSFLAGATGELFF; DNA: TGTGCCAGCAGTTTCTTAGCGGGAGCCACCGGGGAGCTGTTTTTT
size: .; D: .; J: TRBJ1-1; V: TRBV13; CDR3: CASSTPRPTTNTEAFF; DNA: TGTGCCAGCAGCACACCCCGACCGACGACGAACACTGAAGCTTTCTTT
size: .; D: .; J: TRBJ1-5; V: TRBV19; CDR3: CASSIQWGGNQPQHF; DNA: TGTGCCAGTAGTATACAGTGGGGTGGCAATCAGCCCCAGCATTTT
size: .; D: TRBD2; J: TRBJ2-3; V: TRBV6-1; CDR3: CASRRTSGGPDTQYF; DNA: TGTGCCAGCAGGAGGACTAGCGGAGGACCAGATACGCAGTATTTT
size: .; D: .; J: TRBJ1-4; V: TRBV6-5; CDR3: CASSSPGATNEKLFF; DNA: TGTGCCAGCAGTTCCCCGGGGGCAACTAATGAAAAACTGTTTTTT
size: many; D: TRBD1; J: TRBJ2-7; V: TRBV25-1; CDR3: CASSRTGGTYEQYF; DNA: TGTGCCAGCAGTCGGACAGGGGGCACATACGAGCAGTACTTC
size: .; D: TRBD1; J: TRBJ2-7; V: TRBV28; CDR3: CASSSGQASSYEQYF; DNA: TGTGCCAGCAGTTCCGGACAGGCAAGCTCCTACGAGCAGTACTTC
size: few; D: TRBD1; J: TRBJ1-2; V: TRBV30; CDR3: CAWSVYLGGTGDGYTF; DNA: TGTGCCTGGAGTGTATATCTCGGGGGGACAGGGGATGGCTACACCTTC
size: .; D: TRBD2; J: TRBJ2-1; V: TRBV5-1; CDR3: CASSYIAGGKYNEQFF; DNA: TGCGCCAGCAGCTACATAGCGGGAGGGAAATACAATGAGCAGTTCTTC
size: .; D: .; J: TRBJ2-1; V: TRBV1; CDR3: CTSGRPRLAEEQFF; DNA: TGCACCAGCGGCCGACCCCGACTAGCGGAAGAGCAGTTCTTC
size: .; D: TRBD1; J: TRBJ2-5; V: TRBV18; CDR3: CASSRQGAQVKETQYF; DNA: TGTGCCAGCTCACGACAGGGGGCGCAGGTGAAAGAGACCCAGTACTTC
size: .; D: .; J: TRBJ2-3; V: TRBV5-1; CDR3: CASSLGGKGTDTQYF; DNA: TGCGCCAGCAGCTTGGGGGGAAAGGGCACAGATACGCAGTATTTT
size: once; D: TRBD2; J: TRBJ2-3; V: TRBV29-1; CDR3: CSVDTSGTTDTQYF; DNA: TGCAGCGTCGATACTAGCGGGACCACAGATACGCAGTATTTT
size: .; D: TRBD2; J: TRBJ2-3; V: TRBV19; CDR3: CASSTGLADLDTQYF; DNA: TGTGCCAGTAGTACGGGTCTAGCGGACCTAGATACGCAGTATTTT
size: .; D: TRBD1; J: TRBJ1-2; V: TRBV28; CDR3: CATGGIGYGYTF; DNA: TGTGCCACAGGGGGAATAGGTTATGGCTACACCTTC
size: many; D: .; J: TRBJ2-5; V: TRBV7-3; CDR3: CASSSEETQYF; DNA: TGTGCCAGCAGCTCAGAAGAGACCCAGTACTTC
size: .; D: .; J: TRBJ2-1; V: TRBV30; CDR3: CACLPDGNNEQFF; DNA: TGTGCCTGCCTTCCGGACGGGAACAATGAGCAGTTCTTC
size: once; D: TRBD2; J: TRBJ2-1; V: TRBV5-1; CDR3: CASRGTSGHNEQFF; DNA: TGCGCCAGCAGAGGGACTAGCGGACACAATGAGCAGTTCTTC
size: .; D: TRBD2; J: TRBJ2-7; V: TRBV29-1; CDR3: CSVTSGSSYEQYF; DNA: TGCAGCGTTACTAGCGGGAGCTCCTACGAGCAGTACTTC
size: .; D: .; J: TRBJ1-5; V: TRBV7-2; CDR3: CASSLVAGPQHF; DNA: TGTGCCAGCAGCTTAGTAGCAGGGCCCCAGCATTTT
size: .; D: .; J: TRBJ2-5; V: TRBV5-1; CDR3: CASSYKQIQETQYF; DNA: TGCGCCAGCAGCTACAAACAGATTCAAGAGACCCAGTACTTC
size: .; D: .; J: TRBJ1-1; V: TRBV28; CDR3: CASSLGTGRSYEAFF; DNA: TGTGCCAGCAGTTTAGGGACGGGCAGATCTTATGAAGCTTTCTTT
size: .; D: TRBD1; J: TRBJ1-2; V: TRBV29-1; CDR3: CSVDRGPLPNYGYTF; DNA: TGCAGCGTGGACAGGGGGCCCCTCCCTAACTATGGCTACACCTTC
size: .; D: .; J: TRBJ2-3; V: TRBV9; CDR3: CASSVAIGGVTDTQYF; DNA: TGTGCCAGCAGCGTAGCCATCGGAGGGGTCACAGATACGCAGTATTTT
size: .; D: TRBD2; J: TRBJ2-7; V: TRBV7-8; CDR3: CASSPRPTSGRANEQYF; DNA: TGTGCCAGCAGCCCCCGCCCGACTAGCGGGAGGGCCAACGAGCAGTACTTC
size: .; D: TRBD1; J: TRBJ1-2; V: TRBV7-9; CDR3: CASSSVGQGDGYTF; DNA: TGTGCCAGCAGCTCCGTGGGACAGGGAGATGGCTACACCTTC
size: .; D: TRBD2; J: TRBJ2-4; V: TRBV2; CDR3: CAGLAGGDIQYF; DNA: TGTGCCGGTCTAGCGGGAGGAGACATTCAGTACTTC
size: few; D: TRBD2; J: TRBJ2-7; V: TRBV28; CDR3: CASRTRTSGYYEQYF; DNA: TGTGCCAGCAGGACCCGGACTAGCGGATATTACGAGCAGTACTTC
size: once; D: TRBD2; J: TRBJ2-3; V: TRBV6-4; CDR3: CASTVEAGGTDTQYF; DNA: TGTGCCAGCACGGTTGAGGCGGGAGGAACAGATACGCAGTATTTT
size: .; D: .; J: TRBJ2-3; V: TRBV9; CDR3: CASSVQDGTVISTDTQYF; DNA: TGTGCCAGCAGCGTACAGGATGGAACAGTCATTAGCACAGATACGCAGTATTTT
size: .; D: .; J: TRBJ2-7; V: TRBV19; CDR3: CASSTHLQGPYEQYF; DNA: TGTGCCAGCTCCACCCACCTACAGGGACCGTACGAGCAGTACTTC
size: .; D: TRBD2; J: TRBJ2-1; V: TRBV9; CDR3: CASSRLAGGVNEQFF; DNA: TGTGCCAGCAGCCGACTAGCGGGAGGGGTCAATGAGCAGTTCTTC